This T cell receptor beta chain was captured in a study of T cells in Graves' hyperthyroidism and ophthalmopathy (dated by TCRdb to about 2019). Describing the broader study: Peripheral blood was collected at initial diagnosis, before any treatment. To identify TCR V-J signatures that set the groups apart, the researchers used a discovery cohort of 90 to 100 patients, made up of around 42 with Graves' ophthalmopathy and 55 to 65 with stable Graves' hyperthyroidism. Prospective prediction of ophthalmopathy was tested in an independent validation cohort consisting of some 19 hyperthyroidism patients and over 15 patients who later progressed to ophthalmopathy. The roughly 91 discovery patients were randomly divided into training and test sets at a 7:3 ratio. In about 6 Graves' hyperthyroidism patients, the study also compared T-cell repertoires from thyroid tissue with T-cell repertoires from blood. After sampling, hyperthyroidism patients received methimazole starting at 30 mg daily, and ophthalmopathy patients received high-dose intravenous methylprednisolone. The paper reports TCR Vbeta CDR3 sequencing of over 130 peripheral blood samples: 40 to 45 ophthalmopathy, some 80 hyperthyroidism and 17 progressor patients.

The full study reports these points: No statistical method was used to set the sample size in advance, and investigators knew the group allocation. In validation, progression to ophthalmopathy was predicted by the model with 70% to 71% sensitivity and just over 72% specificity, a median of approximately 6.5 months before onset. A model built on a 13 V-J signature distinguished ophthalmopathy from stable hyperthyroidism, reaching over 85% sensitivity and around 81% specificity in cross-validation and 80%/75% in testing. Most expanded thyroid clonotypes (frequency above 0.001) were also detected in blood, a finding suggesting that blood repertoires may reflect thyroid immune responses.

With regard to this clonotype: Its antigen remains unidentified. Base qualities were left out, and no much larger clone turns up one base away.

The TCR beta CDR3 regions were amplified from RNA transcripts. A first-round RT-PCR of the TCR CDR3 used the HTBI primer set with the Qiagen OneStep RT-PCR kit. The libraries were constructed in a second round of multiplex PCR and then size-selected and purified. Sequencing of the libraries was done on an Illumina HiSeq2000 using paired-end 100 bp reads. The paper's processing steps were these. SOAPnuke was used to process the raw data, throwing out any read that contained adapters or uncalled bases, had a mean Phred below 15, or lacked an exact constant-primer or identifier match. High-quality paired reads were merged with COPE v1.2.5, and unique nucleotide sequences were defined as clonotypes. Clonotypes were aligned to IMGT TRBV, TRBD and TRBJ reference segments using MiTCR v1.1. Only V-J combinations with frequency above 0.0001, covering approximately 99% of repertoires, were analysed. The TCS score was defined as F50 (clonal expansion) divided by E x V (chaos), with BLOSUM62-based TCRdist calculated between CDR3 peptides within each V-J. Welch's t-statistics and random forest reduced fewer than 600 V-J features to roughly 13, which were used in a naive Bayes classifier (R e1071). TCRdb applied fastp at Q25 and MiXCR to the public reads, then kept only in-frame beta chains. A single entry per CDR3 protein holds the most common genes and DNA from its merged rows. The V and J calls and clone size are TCRdb's, not the authors'. Recorded for this sample are 500,000 to 550,000 distinct CDR3 sequences; 20% of them occurred a single time. The ten top clones hold around 50% of the sample.

Ophthalmopathy patients had moderately to severely active disease, with a Clinical Activity Score of 3 or more, a NOSPECS grade of 4 or more, and a disease duration of less than 3 months. Patients with uncontrolled infections, other autoimmune diseases, pregnancy or lactation were excluded. Diagnoses were based on clinical symptoms, serum thyroxine and TRAb, thyroid ultrasound and orbital computed tomography. PBMCs were isolated from approximately 10 ml of fresh peripheral blood by Ficoll-Paque density gradient centrifugation. Trizol reagent was used to extract total RNA, and RNA quality was then checked on an Agilent 2100 Bioanalyzer. For CDR1 and CDR2, the germline V gene lists SGHAT and FQNNGV. The CDR3 has 15 amino acids, counting the end cysteine and phenylalanine. Only CDR3 DNA remains: 45 bases, in frame from the first base. V is pruned by 9 bases and J by 3 bases, leaving 12 bases of the junction without a gene match.

Sequencing was done on a sample of blood. The sequence links TRBV11-2 to TRBJ2-5; TRBD2 aligns with 8 central bases. The origin of this receptor is a man aged 35 to 55 with Graves' ophthalmopathy. This receptor has the CDR3 CASSGSLGLEETQYF. The base sequence is TGTGCCAGTAGTGGCTCGCTGGGACTAGAAGAGACCCAGTACTTC.